The T cell receptor (beta chain) under discussion was sequenced for a study of T cell responses to AZD1222 COVID-19 vaccine. Study-level background: Second-dose intervals of approximately 4 or approximately 12 weeks were pooled. Study results and limitations: The peak T cell response came first, and repertoires were sampled only after it. The span of vaccine-associated CD4 TCRs extended across spike, with dominance at 160-218 and 743-854.

Assay: immunoSEQ multiplex PCR; the TCRdb copy retains only in-frame clones and omits some. The sample carries approximately 110,000 clones, 88% recorded once. Per germline, CDR1 MNHEY and CDR2 SVGEGT. V was pared by 4 bases and J by 7 bases, with 11 bases between. CDR3 length: 13 amino acids. Of note for this clone: Its antigen is currently unknown.

This sequence joins TRBV6-2 or TRBV6-3 and TRBJ1-5; no clear D gene. This specimen was peripheral blood, taken on day 0 of AZD1222 vaccination. This TCR was sampled from an adult in good health. The CDR3 sequence: CASSSQGHQPQHF. In DNA, the CDR3 is TGTGCCAGCAGTTCGCAAGGGCACCAGCCCCAGCATTTT.